This TCR beta chain appears in the sequencing data of a study of blood T cell repertoires in COVID-19. Study at large: Acute-phase and convalescent COVID-19 samples originated in the United States, Italy and Spain. The cDNA or gDNA used as material had been derived from T cells, B-cell-depleted T cells, or PBMCs.

CDR3 length: 15 residues. V was pared by 0 bases and J by 10 bases, with 7 bases of the junction left unmatched. Germline CDR1 and CDR2: ENHRY and SYGVKD. In the authors' methods: Reference gene primer amplification yielded estimated nucleated cell counts. TCRdb's table, derived via immunoSEQ multiplex PCR, lists solely in-frame clones and lacks some. Clone size and V and J calls were adopted from that table, with D and trimming inferred from the DNA. The table records approximately 150,000 clones, 80% to 90% of them present only once. The clonotype comes from a woman aged 70 to 79 with acute or convalescent COVID-19. This chain links TRBV10-3 with TRBJ1-4, with 8 bases matching TRBD1. Material: peripheral blood. DNA for the CDR3: TGTGCCATCAGTGAGTCGCAGGGGGCGTCGGGAAAACTGTTTTTT. This codes for CAISESQGASGKLFF.